Each of the 17 T cell receptor beta chains below was sequenced from the same sample in a study of shared clonotypes between healthy human individuals. Libraries were prepared by immunoSEQ multiplex PCR; TCRdb keeps only in-frame clonotypes and omits some of them. The profile shows 1,100,000 or so clones, around 82% of them singletons. The sequenced sample consisted of memory CD4+ T cells from PBMCs. The subset here: CD45RA-negative fraction. These receptors were taken from a young man in good health. Some clones in this sample may be carry-over from other donors' samples.

This clone has a single count. The CDR3 carries no conserved terminal phenylalanine or tryptophan, so it likely arises from a read error. The DNA is left out, because the CDR3 cannot be placed on it with certainty; the CDR3 is given as TCRdb lists it. This chain links TRBV6-1 with TRBJ1-3; whether TRBD1, the table's D call, matches the DNA was not checked. The CDR3 spans 13 residues, counting both ends. Germline values: CDR1 MNHNS, CDR2 SASEGT. CDR3 loop: CASSGTQGSNGRL.

This clone was seen once. The CDR3 end shows no conserved phenylalanine or tryptophan, and so a read error is likely. It is unclear where the CDR3 begins or ends on the DNA, so no DNA is shown, and the CDR3 is as TCRdb lists it. The V call is TRBV6-1, the J call TRBJ1-1; the table calls TRBD1, which could not be checked here. From germline, CDR1 is MNHNS and CDR2 SASEGT. The CDR3 has 15 residues if both end residues are counted. The CDR3 here is CASSEARADRRVIFL.

The chain couples TRBV27 to TRBJ2-2; D call uncertain. The V end lost 6 bases, the J end lost 3 bases, and 8 bases lay between the germline ends. Per germline, CDR1 MNHEY and CDR2 SMNVEV (reference sequence). This CDR3 is built from 13 residues. CDR3 sequence reads: CASRRGYTGELFF. The CDR3 nucleotides read TGTGCCAGCAGAAGAGGCTACACCGGGGAGCTGTTTTTT.

The chain uses TRBV19 and TRBJ2-1; 9 bases are shared with TRBD2. Per the germline V gene, CDR1 is LNHDA and CDR2 is SQIVND (reference sequence). The CDR3 is 14 residues long. With 4 bases clipped from V and 4 bases from J, the junction kept 2 bases outside the gene matches. The CDR3 sequence: CASSTAGGYNEQFF. CDR3 in DNA: TGTGCCAGTAGTACCGCGGGAGGGTACAATGAGCAGTTCTTC.

This clone was seen at least ten times. J is TRBJ2-1 and V is TRBV7-8, with 12 bases aligning to TRBD1. CDR1 SGHVS and CDR2 FQNEAQ come from the germline V gene. With V trimmed by 5 bases and J by 4 bases, 6 bases remained unmatched. This CDR3 has 16 amino acids. This chain's CDR3 is CASSVGTGGPYNEQFF. CDR3 sequence (DNA): TGTGCCAGCAGCGTCGGGACAGGGGGCCCATACAATGAGCAGTTCTTC. The complete variable domain, with remaining parts taken from reference TRBV7-8 and TRBJ2-1, reads GAGVSQSPRYKVAKRGQDVALRCDPISGHVSLFWYQQALGQGPEFLTYFQNEAQLDKSGLPSDRFFAERPEGSVSTLKIQRTQQEDSAVYLCASSVGTGGPYNEQFFGPGTRLTVL.

This chain uses TRBV4-3 with TRBJ2-3; D gene unclear. Trimming took off 0 bases at V and 3 bases at J, with 4 bases between the two ends. From germline, CDR1 is LGHNA and CDR2 YSLEER. This CDR3 has 13 residues. CDR3 DNA: TGCGCCAGCAGCCAAGACTGGACAGATACGCAGTATTTT. It encodes CASSQDWTDTQYF.

The chain recombines TRBV28 with TRBJ1-2; 9 bases fit TRBD1. From germline, CDR1 is MDHEN and CDR2 SYDVKM. This CDR3 is built from 15 residues. The V segment lost 5 bases and the J segment 8 bases; nucleotides outside the gene matches: 12. The CDR3 protein is CASSPLDRGNDGYTF. The DNA of the CDR3 is TGTGCCAGCAGTCCCCTGGACAGGGGAAATGACGGCTACACCTTC.

With respect to this clone: Other DNA sequences in this specimen translate into the identical CDR3. V and J are TRBV19 and TRBJ1-5, with 7 nucleotides matching TRBD1. Unmatched junction bases numbered 1, after V lost 4 bases and J lost 4 bases. CDR3 length: 13 amino acids. CDR1 is LNHDA and CDR2 is SQIVND in the germline V gene (reference sequence). CDR3 bases: TGTGCCAGTAGTAGGGACAGAAATCAGCCCCAGCATTTT. Translated: CASSRDRNQPQHF.

The J gene is TRBJ2-7, the V gene TRBV2; TRBD2 is a possible D gene (5 bases). Trimming removed 5 bases at V and 2 bases at J, with 13 bases between. This CDR3 has 14 amino acids. Germline-derived CDR1 and CDR2 are SNHLY and FYNNEI. CDR3 protein: CASSRTLPTYEQYF. CDR3 DNA: TGTGCCAGCAGTCGGACTCTTCCCACCTACGAGCAGTACTTC.

The rearrangement links TRBV7-2 to TRBJ2-6; the D gene is possibly TRBD1 (6 bases). Germline assignment: CDR1 SGHTA and CDR2 FQGNSA. V lost 1 base and J 0 bases, leaving 10 bases between the germline ends. This CDR3 is 17 amino acids long. Here the CDR3 DNA reads TGTGCCAGCAGCTTAGTTGGGGGCAGCTCTGGGGCCAACGTCCTGACTTTC. This gives the protein CASSLVGGSSGANVLTF.

The chain is built from TRBV9 and TRBJ1-2; possible D gene TRBD1, 5 bases. Germline V lookup: CDR1 SGDLS, CDR2 YYNGEE. This CDR3 comprises 14 residues. V lost 0 bases and J 6 bases, leaving 12 bases between the germline ends. As DNA, the CDR3 is TGTGCCAGCAGCGTAGATGCAGGGCCCGATGGCTACACCTTC. Protein product: CASSVDAGPDGYTF.

The gene calls are TRBV9 and TRBJ1-2; no reliable D call. The CDR3 consists of 11 residues. The V end lost 7 bases, the J end lost 5 bases, and 9 bases lay between the germline ends. Germline CDR1 SGDLS, CDR2 YYNGEE. The CDR3 DNA reads as TGTGCCAGCGGGCAAGGGTATGGCTACACCTTC. It encodes CASGQGYGYTF.

This clone appeared once. CDR3 nucleotides: TGTGCCAGCAGCTTAGGGGGGCAGAGCCGCACAGATACGCAGTATTTT. This sequence encodes CASSLGGQSRTDTQYF. V and J are TRBV7-3 and TRBJ2-3; D is possibly TRBD1 or TRBD2 (6 bases each). CDR3 length: 16 residues. Germline V gives CDR1 SGHTA, CDR2 FQGTGA. V was cut by 2 bases and J by 1 base, with 13 bases left in between.

The chain recombines TRBV2 with TRBJ2-5; D not resolved. The CDR3 is 13 amino acids. Germline-derived CDR1 and CDR2 are SNHLY and FYNNEI. The ends were cut back, 4 bases at V and 0 bases at J, with 6 bases in the middle. The CDR3 DNA is TGTGCCAGCAGTGTACCATACCAAGAGACCCAGTACTTC. This gives the protein CASSVPYQETQYF.

The chain links TRBV19 to TRBJ2-7; 8 bases match TRBD1. Germline V gene sequence: CDR1 LNHDA, CDR2 SQIVND (reference sequence). There are 15 residues in the CDR3. V lost 10 bases and J lost 6; bases outside the gene matches: 17. CDR3 in DNA: TGTGCCACCTTTTGCCCACAGGGGGAGTGTCGCGAGCAGTACTTC. Translating it yields CATFCPQGECREQYF.

This clone was observed many times. This chain joins TRBV4-3 and TRBJ1-3, with D unresolved. In germline, CDR1 is LGHNA, CDR2 YSLEER. Trimming shortened V by 1 base and J by 0 bases, and 7 bases separated the two germline ends. The CDR3 consists of 15 residues. In DNA, the CDR3 is TGCGCCAGCAGCCAAGCTTTGGCCTCTGGAAACACCATATATTTT. Protein: CASSQALASGNTIYF.

This clone appeared a few times. The chain uses TRBV5-5 and TRBJ2-5; 8 nucleotides agree with TRBD2. With V trimmed by 0 bases and J by 2 bases, 6 bases remained unmatched. Germline-derived CDR1 and CDR2 are SGHKS and YYEKEE (reference sequence). CDR3 length: 16 amino acids. CDR3 sequence: CASSLAVSSGQETQYF. The CDR3 nucleotides read TGTGCCAGCAGCTTGGCCGTCTCTAGCGGGCAAGAGACCCAGTACTTC.